These 19 T cell receptor beta chains came from one sample sequenced in a study of CD8 T cells in ankylosing spondylitis. Points from the study as a whole: A motif of roughly eight highly homologous TCR beta variants was seen as apparently characteristic of ankylosing spondylitis blood.

Which antigens these TCRs recognize remains unknown. TCRdb ran MiXCR on the 5' RACE reads and lists one entry per CDR3 protein. The sample includes 750,000 to 850,000 distinct CDR3 sequences, around 11% of them seen just once. Input material: blood, either unsorted or a sorted T cell fraction (not recorded which). All receptors derive from a male donor with ankylosing spondylitis.

This clonotype has ten or more counts. The chain combines TRBV6-5 with TRBJ1-2, with 7 bases identical to TRBD1. There are 16 residues in the CDR3. V shed 0 bases and J 8 bases; nucleotides not matched to a gene: 12. Germline V CDR1 and CDR2: MNHEY, SVGAGI. The CDR3 coding sequence is TGTGCCAGCAGTTACTCAGGGGCAGGGGGGACGAGAGGCTACACCTTC. It translates to CASSYSGAGGTRGYTF.

This clonotype was recorded at least ten times. In nucleotides, the CDR3 is TGTGCCAGCAGTCGGACAGTTAGCAATCAGCCCCAGCATTTT. Its protein is CASSRTVSNQPQHF. The rearrangement uses TRBV6-1 and TRBJ1-5, with a weak D call TRBD1 (6 bases). Looked up from germline, CDR1 is MNHNS and CDR2 is SASEGT. The CDR3 contains 14 residues. V dropped 5 bases and J dropped 0 bases, with 8 bases sitting between them.

This clonotype was counted at least ten times. The CDR3 region has the DNA TGTGCCAGCAGCAGCCAGGCTCAAGAGACCCAGTACTTC. This codes for CASSSQAQETQYF. The gene calls are TRBV21-1 and TRBJ2-5. TRBV21-1 is deemed a pseudogene. The CDR3 is 13 residues long.

CDR3: CASTPGLGTDTQYF. CDR3 DNA: TGTGCCAGCACCCCGGGGTTAGGCACAGATACGCAGTATTTT. The rearrangement uses TRBV12-3 or TRBV12-4 and TRBJ2-3; D is possibly TRBD2 (5 bases). V lost 7 bases and J 1 base, leaving 12 bases between the germline ends. The CDR3 runs to 14 residues.

In this sample, this clonotype turned up a few times. The CDR3 DNA follows: TGCAGTGGTAGTTTCGATAGCAATCAGCCCCAGCATTTT. It encodes CSGSFDSNQPQHF. V gene TRBV20-1 combines with J gene TRBJ1-5, with D uncertain. Trimming pared 7 bases from V and 0 bases from J, leaving 10 bases between. In germline, CDR1 is DFQATT, CDR2 SNEGSKA (reference sequence). This CDR3 comprises 13 residues.

This chain connects TRBV6-6 to TRBJ2-4, with 8 bases lining up with TRBD2. In germline, CDR1 is MNHNY, CDR2 SVGAGI (reference sequence). The J segment lost 6 bases and the V segment lost 3 bases, leaving 1 base of the junction unmatched. CDR3 size: 13 residues. The chain's CDR3 is CASSYTSGNIQYF. The CDR3 coding sequence is TGTGCCAGCAGTTATACTAGCGGAAACATTCAGTACTTC.

This clonotype has a count of ten or more. The V gene is TRBV20-1, the J gene TRBJ2-7; tentatively, D is TRBD2 (5 bases). V was pared by 2 bases and J by 7 bases, with 18 bases between. Per the germline V gene, CDR1 is DFQATT and CDR2 is SNEGSKA (reference sequence). The CDR3 spans 14 residues. CDR3 bases: TGCAGTGCTAGATGGTCACACTCCCCGGGAGAGCAGTACTTC. This gives the protein CSARWSHSPGEQYF.

This chain connects TRBV5-6 to TRBJ1-6; D possibly corresponds to TRBD1 (5 bases). The germline V gene encodes CDR1 SGHDT and CDR2 YYEEEE. V dropped 6 bases and J dropped 0 bases, with 13 bases sitting between them. The CDR3 contains 16 residues. CDR3 amino acids: CASTRGGSSYNSPLHF. The CDR3 nucleotides are TGTGCCAGCACCCGGGGGGGGAGCTCCTATAATTCACCCCTCCACTTT.

This sequence joins TRBV6-1 and TRBJ1-6, with 7 bases aligning to TRBD1. Germline V lookup: CDR1 MNHNS, CDR2 SASEGT. Trimming at V came to 6 bases and at J to 3 bases, leaving 5 bases not matched to a gene. The CDR3 contains 15 residues. This CDR3 reads CASSRQGNYNSPLHF. The CDR3 DNA follows: TGTGCCAGCAGCCGACAGGGAAACTATAATTCACCCCTCCACTTT.

This clonotype was counted ten times or more. The V call is TRBV6-5, the J call TRBJ2-7; TRBD1 matches at 8 bases. The germline V gene encodes CDR1 MNHEY and CDR2 SVGAGI. The CDR3 length is 13 residues. J lost 5 bases, V lost 4 bases, and 4 bases had no gene match. CDR3 nucleotides: TGTGCCAGCAGTTTCCCAGGGGGCAACGAGCAGTACTTC. Residues: CASSFPGGNEQYF.

In its sample, this clonotype was seen many times. As DNA, the CDR3 is TGCAGTGCTAGAGCGGGAAGCGGGGGATACAATGAGCAGTTCTTC. This translates into CSARAGSGGYNEQFF. The V gene is TRBV20-1, the J gene TRBJ2-1; 8 bases are a match to TRBD2. V lost 1 base, J lost 4 bases, and 6 bases stayed unmatched. In germline, CDR1 is DFQATT, CDR2 SNEGSKA (reference sequence). The CDR3 extends over 15 amino acids.

V and J are TRBV20-1 and TRBJ2-7; D might be TRBD2 (7 bases). The CDR3 is made up of 15 amino acids. V lost 1 base and J lost 1, with 14 bases in between. Germline CDR1 and CDR2: DFQATT and SNEGSKA (reference sequence). The CDR3 nucleotides read TGCAGTGCTAGAGGATGGGGGGGGGCGTCCTACGAGCAGTACTTC. Residues: CSARGWGGASYEQYF.

The chain uses TRBV12-3 or TRBV12-4 and TRBJ2-7, with TRBD2 identical over 7 bases. The CDR3 spans 16 residues. V was clipped by 0 bases and J by 0 bases; unmatched bases: 5. CDR3 nucleotides: TGTGCCAGCAGTTTAGCCATCGCGGGAGTCTCCTACGAGCAGTACTTC. It translates to CASSLAIAGVSYEQYF.

The chain has TRBV29-1 and TRBJ1-5; no clear D gene. This CDR3 contains 13 residues. Trimming pared 4 bases from V and 5 bases from J, leaving 12 bases between. In germline, CDR1 is SQVTM, CDR2 ANQGSEA. The CDR3 bases are TGCAGCGTTGCGCCCTCCATGGATCAGCCCCAGCATTTT. Protein sequence: CSVAPSMDQPQHF.

The V and J genes are TRBV29-1 and TRBJ1-1; D gene ambiguous. The CDR3 runs to 10 residues. V was cut by 6 bases and J by 7 bases, with 9 bases left in between. The germline gives CDR1 SQVTM, CDR2 ANQGSEA. The CDR3 sequence is CSVVLSEAFF. CDR3 in DNA: TGCAGCGTGGTCCTCAGTGAAGCTTTCTTT.

This rearrangement joins TRBV28 to TRBJ2-1, with 9 bases that match TRBD2. The V segment lost 4 bases and the J segment 5 bases; nucleotides outside the gene matches: 15. There are 18 residues in the CDR3. Looked up from germline, CDR1 is MDHEN and CDR2 is SYDVKM. The CDR3 coding sequence is TGTGCCAGCAGTTCCCGAAGGGGTGGCGGGAGGGCCCACAATGAGCAGTTCTTC. Protein: CASSSRRGGGRAHNEQFF.

This clonotype was recorded a few times. The gene calls are TRBV5-1 and TRBJ2-7, with 11 bases matching TRBD2. The CDR3 contains 15 residues. Losses at the gene ends were 4 bases for V and 5 bases for J; bases not matched to a gene: 8. Germline assignment: CDR1 SGHRS and CDR2 YFSETQ. The CDR3 loop reads CASSHLAGGPHEQYF. DNA of the CDR3: TGCGCCAGCAGCCATCTAGCGGGAGGTCCTCACGAGCAGTACTTC.

This clonotype was observed a few times. The chain carries TRBV7-9 and TRBJ1-1; 10 nucleotides line up with TRBD1. CDR3 length: 16 amino acids. CDR1 SEHNR and CDR2 FQNEAQ come from the germline V gene (reference sequence). V dropped 5 bases and J dropped 5; count of bases not matched to a gene: 11. This chain's CDR3 is CASSDRDRGTRTEAFF. CDR3 bases: TGTGCCAGCAGCGACCGGGACAGGGGAACCAGGACTGAAGCTTTCTTT.

Notes on this clonotype: A read error may explain this, as a much larger clone is one base away. This chain connects TRBV7-2 to TRBJ2-5, with D perhaps matching TRBD1 (7 bases). Germline V gives CDR1 SGHTA, CDR2 FQGNSA. The germline V and J ends were trimmed by 5 bases and 4 bases, with 20 bases remaining between them. The CDR3 has 16 amino acids. The CDR3 protein is CASSPVARGDRETQYF. CDR3 bases: TGTGCCAGCAGCCCAGTAGCTAGGGGGGACAGAGAGACCCAGTACTTC.